The clone carrying this T cell receptor beta chain has at least ten counts. This specimen comes from a study of T cells in Graves' hyperthyroidism and ophthalmopathy. This CDR3 comprises 15 residues. V dropped 4 bases and J dropped 4; count of bases not matched to a gene: 9. Per germline, CDR1 SGHRS and CDR2 YFSETQ. Using RNA transcripts as the source, TCR beta CDR3 regions were amplified. A set of HTBI primers served as the primers for a first-round RT-PCR of the TCR CDR3. TCRdb analysed the multiplex PCR reads with MiXCR anew, one entry per CDR3 protein. The sample has 530,000 or so distinct CDR3 sequences; 46% are singletons.

Source material: peripheral blood or thyroid tissue (not recorded which). The sequence was collected from a young woman with Graves' hyperthyroidism. The rearrangement joins TRBV5-1 to TRBJ2-7, with 9 nucleotides matching TRBD1. CDR3 bases: TGCGCCAGCAGCCCCGGGACAGGGTGGCAGTACGAGCAGTACTTC. Encoded protein: CASSPGTGWQYEQYF. The variable domain in full, completed from reference TRBV5-1 and TRBJ2-7, reads KAGVTQTPRYLIKTRGQQVTLSCSPISGHRSVSWYQQTPGQGLQFLFEYFSETQRNKGNFPGRFSGRQFSNSRSEMNVSTLELGDSALYLCASSPGTGWQYEQYFGPGTRLTVT.